This T cell receptor (beta chain) is from a study of cytomegalovirus exposure and HLA in healthy donors (TCRdb year 2017). In terms of the full investigation: An earlier analysis of 587 of the donors reported 276 Gb of sequence data and around 120 million unique TCR beta sequences obtained from roughly 170 million T cells. Every repertoire in the discovery cohort had been generated on one and the same sequencing platform. A later genetic analysis took genome-wide SNP genotypes for about 65% of the 666 donors and used that subset as a discovery cohort. Donor age, sex, ethnicity and CMV serostatus were compiled together with the repertoire data. Using immunosequencing, the study profiled T cell repertoires from roughly 650 subjects and related those repertoires to cytomegalovirus serostatus. A separate validation cohort of some 130 different subjects was used in addition to the roughly 670-subject first cohort. Because of strong linkage in the cohort, a few DR-DQ haplotypes were treated as single units for association and clustering. An early release covering 500 to 750 HLA-typed donors comprised approximately 290 gigabases of sequencing data and around 86 million unique TCR sequences. The aim of the study was to test whether cataloging public T cell receptors could identify signatures of past pathogen exposure. Typing coverage varied by locus: about 620-630 donors for A, B, C, DRB1 and DQB1; more than 500 for DQA1; about 570 for DPA1; roughly 470 for DPB1. Among 398 genotyped donors of the cohort, an average of around 250,000 unique TCR beta nucleotide sequences was sequenced per donor, of which about 20% were non-productive. The genetic ancestry cluster associated with self-reported Caucasian donors included approximately 85% of the 300 to 450 genotyped donors. Class I and class II HLA loci were covered by the typing at four-digit resolution. The later analysis used no new phenotypic data to find candidate immune exposures, relying instead on TCR beta sequences and their occurrence across donors. An earlier analysis of a few hundred of the donors applied high-throughput TCR beta sequencing to assess whether each TCR beta V gene segment acted as functional or pseudogenic. To predict cytomegalovirus infection status, the study combined high-throughput TCR immunosequencing, statistical association of individual TCRs with disease status, and machine learning. A later analysis re-analyzed previously published TCR beta repertoires from roughly 630 donors and added high-resolution HLA genotyping to study TCR occurrence patterns. General conclusions and limits of the study: Most TCR sequences were observed very rarely across donors, whereas some public TCRs were present in many individuals. In an earlier analysis of around 600 of the donors, most TCR beta V segments appeared in productive rearrangements about 87% or about 30% of the time, broadly matching IMGT annotations. In a later analysis, TCR association rates were found to vary across HLA loci, with the most associated TCRs seen for DRB1 alleles and the fewest for HLA-C alleles. Specific HLA alleles were associated with some 15,000 TCR beta sequences at a false discovery rate of 0.05 in a later analysis. Roughly uniform sequencing depth across donors was assumed in presence/absence analyses, although this assumption may not hold. For the cohort, immune exposure information was limited to CMV serostatus. The earlier analysis of 587 of the donors excluded some 15 rarely observed V segments, including chromosome 9 orphons, because counts were too low. A further reported finding was that TCR beta sequences accurately predicted the HLA-A and HLA-B alleles for most subjects in the first cohort. The 87-base-pair reads could not distinguish some IMGT-functional V segments, including TRBV6-2 and TRBV6-3, so those segments were excluded. A later genetic analysis reported fewer N-insertions in productive TCRs among donors in an Asian-associated ancestry cluster than the roughly 700-donor mean. Correlated functional status among segregating V segments might be attributable to linkage disequilibrium, but an unknown experimental factor could not be ruled out. In a later analysis, several top co-occurrence clusters were reported to appear linked to parvovirus B19, influenza, CMV and Epstein-Barr virus. The classifier was reported to diagnose cytomegalovirus status with high specificity and sensitivity in both the original and validation cohorts. It was suggested by the authors that the approach could potentially be generalized to other disease states and immunological phenotypes. The sequencing pipeline was judged likely to have produced a cluster of highly shared sequence variants as a technical artifact. A later analysis found that most CMV-associated TCR beta chains appeared HLA-restricted, with HLA associations seemingly driven largely by CMV exposure. This cohort had only TCR beta chains sequenced, and the lack of alpha or paired-chain data limited which features could be detected. A few of the identified cytomegalovirus-associated TCR beta chains were confirmed in vitro to be specific for cytomegalovirus antigens. In a later genetic analysis, a missense DCLRE1C variant was associated with V-gene and J-gene trimming of TCR beta chains, and the association was replicated in an independent cohort. In a later analysis, HLA-associated TCR beta chains were found to be more clonally expanded and to have lower generation probabilities than equally common non-associated chains. Strong co-occurrence of HLA alleles, especially DR and DQ, made assigning TCR associations to individual alleles difficult. The study gave a list of about 150 TCR beta chains associated with cytomegalovirus. Because HLA typing was unavailable for some donors at each locus, only the typed subset was used in association tests.

Libraries came from the immunoSEQ multiplex PCR assay. For the multiplex PCR, a mixture combining 60 forward primers for TCR Vbeta segments and 13 reverse primers for TCR Jbeta segments was used. Amplification of the CDR3 region of rearranged TCR beta genes was performed with a multiplex PCR assay on genomic DNA. On the Illumina HiSeq System, the amplified TCR beta libraries were sequenced as 87-base-pair reads. The authors processed their data as follows. In a later analysis, tens of millions of unique TCR beta chains were counted across the approximately 620 repertoires, and around 10 million of these chains were shared by at least two donors. Raw reads were error-corrected and collapsed into unique sequences with a nearest-neighbor algorithm that merged closely related sequences to remove PCR and sequencing errors. To assign V, D and J gene segments, CDR3 sequences were aligned to IMGT reference sequences. Each retained sequence needed at least a six-nucleotide match to both a V gene segment and a J gene segment. Rearrangements were called productive when the CDR3 lacked stop codons and stayed in frame with V and J; all others were non-productive. CDR3 was defined by IMGT convention, running from the second conserved V-encoded cysteine to the conserved J-encoded phenylalanine. Sequences without an unambiguous match to a single V gene segment were excluded from the earlier analysis of over 500 of the donors. In an earlier analysis of approximately 560 of the donors, a V segment was called functional when productive rearrangements were above 56.7%, and segregating when the standard deviation between donors exceeded 5%. A statistical classification framework was built to diagnose cytomegalovirus status from the catalog of TCR beta chain sequences. V and J gene assignment, in a later analysis, came from comparing TCR nucleotide sequences with IMGT/GENE-DB human TR gene sequences. In a later analysis, CDR3 sequences and most-parsimonious VDJ recombination scenarios were assigned using the TCRdist pipeline. In a later analysis, each TCR beta chain was defined by its CDR3 amino acid sequence together with its V-gene family, and reads lacking a unique V-gene family were excluded. A later analysis removed 550 to 650 highly shared, low-generation-probability nucleotide sequences to deal with suspected cross-contamination and a sequencing artifact. In a later analysis, a clonal expansion index was calculated for each public chain from normalized within-repertoire ranks of inferred template counts. Generation probabilities in a later analysis came from a VDJ recombination model fitted to out-of-frame rearrangements, and those results were checked against IGoR. A later analysis scored TCR-TCR, TCR-HLA and TCR-CMV co-occurrence with hypergeometric tests, applying a repertoire-size bias correction to TCR pairs. To estimate false discovery rates, a later analysis permuted the HLA or CMV assignments 20 times. In a later analysis, co-occurring TCRs were grouped using DBSCAN, and TCRdist sequence similarity was added for clustering within HLA-allele-positive subsets. Repertoires with fewer than 30,000 or more than 120,000 public chains were left out of co-occurrence clustering, as were a handful of repertoires with anomalous nucleotide sharing. TCRdb retrieved this table from immuneACCESS and kept in-frame rearrangements only. Not all clones are present; in checked studies, unresolved V genes account for under half, and no reason is known for the remainder. From that table come the V and J calls and clone size; the DNA was used to work out D and trimming. Present in this sample are 100,000 to 150,000 clones, approximately 84% of which were seen just once. Around 1.5% of the sample is taken by the ten largest.

The cohort was made up of several hundred healthy bone marrow donors. At the time of sampling, all cohort members were nominally healthy, though unrecorded immune exposures were likely present. The donor tested CMV seronegative, placing the donor among the 352 seronegative members of the cohort. A peripheral blood sample was provided by each donor, and peripheral blood mononuclear cells were used for TCR beta sequencing. The Qiagen DNeasy Blood Extraction Kit was used to extract genomic DNA from the blood cell samples. With regard to this clone: The specificity of this receptor is unknown. Base qualities are not recorded, but no much larger clone differs from it by a single base.

The V end loses 5 bases and the J end loses 5 bases, and a stretch of 18 bases separates them. The cysteine opens and the phenylalanine closes a CDR3 of 15 amino acids. Of the read, only the CDR3 DNA is kept; its 45 bases are in frame from base 1. The germline V gene (reference sequence) specifies SEHNR as CDR1 and FQNEAQ as CDR2. Material for sequencing was PBMCs. The chain is made from TRBV7-9 and TRBJ2-5; TRBD1 is a possible D gene, resting on 6 matching bases. This clonotype was obtained from a woman aged 18-30 years in good health and CMV-seronegative. CDR3 reads: CASSPPFRQGETQYF. At the DNA level, the sequence is TGTGCCAGCAGCCCTCCTTTCCGCCAGGGGGAGACCCAGTACTTC.